A single sample is the source of the 13 T cell receptor beta chains below, sequenced in a study of blood T cell repertoires in COVID-19. Only in-frame clones appear in the TCRdb table, and some are missing; sequencing was by immunoSEQ multiplex PCR. The table includes fewer than 50,000 clones, around 85% detected once. The specimen was peripheral blood. These receptors came from a woman aged 80 or older with acute or convalescent COVID-19.

V gene TRBV7-8 combines with J gene TRBJ1-4; TRBD1 matches 9 bases. V was clipped by 6 bases and J by 8 bases; unmatched bases: 7. CDR1 is SGHVS, CDR2 FQNEAQ, per germline. This CDR3 has 14 residues. The CDR3 DNA sequence: TGTGCCAGCAGGGTGGACAGGGGTGGGGAAAAACTGTTTTTT. Translating it yields CASRVDRGGEKLFF.

The chain combines TRBV19 with TRBJ2-3; D is unresolved. Looked up from germline, CDR1 is LNHDA and CDR2 is SQIVND (reference sequence). The CDR3 has 12 amino acids. V dropped 5 bases and J dropped 5 bases, with 8 bases sitting between them. Here the CDR3 DNA reads TGTGCCAGTAGTCAAGACTTAGATACGCAGTATTTT. Translation: CASSQDLDTQYF.

The chain links TRBV3-1 (or the pseudogene TRBV3-2) to TRBJ2-3; 13 positions match TRBD2. Germline CDR1 LGHDT, CDR2 YNNKEL (reference sequence). After removal of 1 base from V and 5 bases from J, the junction contained 0 bases not matched to a gene. The CDR3 has 15 residues. The DNA for the CDR3 is TGTGCCAGCAGCCAAGGGACTAGCGGGAGAGATACGCAGTATTTT. The encoded protein is CASSQGTSGRDTQYF.

The rearrangement uses TRBV7-8 and TRBJ2-7; possible D gene TRBD2, 5 bases. The CDR3 contains 15 residues. Germline-derived CDR1 and CDR2 are SGHVS and FQNEAQ. Between the trimmed V and J ends, which lost 2 bases and 5 bases, there was a span of 16 bases. CDR3 sequence reads: CASSLNTAGVNEQYF. The CDR3 DNA reads TGTGCCAGCAGCTTAAACACAGCCGGGGTGAACGAGCAGTACTTC.

This chain connects TRBV3-1 (or the pseudogene TRBV3-2) to TRBJ1-2; D call uncertain. The CDR3 is 11 amino acids. Germline V CDR1 and CDR2: LGHDT, YNNKEL (reference sequence). Deletions cut 0 bases from V and 7 bases from J, with 3 bases between. This CDR3 is CASSQESGYTF. Written as DNA, the CDR3 is TGTGCCAGCAGCCAAGAGAGTGGCTACACCTTC.

The chain joins TRBV5-1 to TRBJ1-5, with TRBD1 as a possible D gene (5 bases). Germline V lookup: CDR1 SGHRS, CDR2 YFSETQ. Trimming removed 3 bases at V and 2 bases at J, with 12 bases between. This CDR3 has 15 residues. CDR3 loop: CASSSGGLGNQPQHF. CDR3 DNA sequence: TGCGCCAGCAGCTCGGGGGGATTGGGCAATCAGCCCCAGCATTTT. The whole variable domain, filled in from reference TRBV5-1 and TRBJ1-5, reads KAGVTQTPRYLIKTRGQQVTLSCSPISGHRSVSWYQQTPGQGLQFLFEYFSETQRNKGNFPGRFSGRQFSNSRSEMNVSTLELGDSALYLCASSSGGLGNQPQHFGDGTRLSIL.

The chain has TRBV2 and TRBJ2-1, with a weak D call TRBD2 (6 bases). The germline gives CDR1 SNHLY, CDR2 FYNNEI. The CDR3 consists of 14 residues. The V and J ends lost 7 bases and 2 bases respectively, with 12 bases between them. This CDR3 is CASNPRGTYNEQFF. The CDR3 nucleotides are TGTGCCAGCAACCCTCGGGGGACCTACAATGAGCAGTTCTTC.

This sequence joins TRBV18 and TRBJ2-5; TRBD1 agrees at 8 bases. V was pared by 6 bases and J by 7 bases, with 7 bases of the junction left unmatched. Germline loops: CDR1 KGHSH, CDR2 LQKENI. This CDR3 has 13 amino acids. CDR3 loop: CASSDREYGTQYF. Written as DNA, the CDR3 is TGTGCCAGCTCGGACAGGGAGTATGGGACCCAGTACTTC. Based on the CDR3 plus reference TRBV18 and TRBJ2-5, the full variable domain is NAGVMQNPRHLVRRRGQEARLRCSPMKGHSHVYWYRQLPEEGLKFMVYLQKENIIDESGMPKERFSAEFPKEGPSILRIQQVVRGDSAAYFCASSDREYGTQYFGPGTRLLVL.

This chain uses TRBV19 with TRBJ2-1; 11 bases align to TRBD2. Trimming at V came to 1 base and at J to 15 bases, leaving 5 bases not matched to a gene. The V gene's germline CDR1 is LNHDA and CDR2 SQIVND (reference sequence). The CDR3 contains 13 residues. The CDR3 DNA sequence: TGTGCCAGTAGTATAGGTTTAGCGGGAGGGCCGTTCTTC. Encoded protein: CASSIGLAGGPFF.

This chain links TRBV3-1 (or the pseudogene TRBV3-2) with TRBJ2-7, with D perhaps TRBD2 (7 bases). CDR3 length equals 16 residues. V was clipped by 2 bases and J by 2 bases, with 16 bases between them. Per germline, CDR1 LGHDT and CDR2 YNNKEL (reference sequence). Written as DNA, the CDR3 is TGTGCCAGCAGCCAACTGAGCGGGAACAGGGCCTACGAGCAGTACTTC. Its translation is CASSQLSGNRAYEQYF.

The CDR3 loop is CASSQVAVKNEQFF. The CDR3 nucleotides read TGTGCCAGCAGCCAAGTTGCAGTTAAGAATGAGCAGTTCTTC. The chain employs TRBV3-1 (or the pseudogene TRBV3-2) and TRBJ2-1; D is ambiguous. This CDR3 is 14 amino acids long. Germline V gives CDR1 LGHDT, CDR2 YNNKEL (reference sequence). V dropped 1 base and J dropped 7 bases, with 11 bases sitting between them.

The count of this clone is one. V is TRBV28 and J is TRBJ2-7; a weak D match, TRBD1 (6 bases). Germline assignment: CDR1 MDHEN and CDR2 SYDVKM. V was trimmed by 4 bases and J by 6 bases, leaving 13 bases between them. The CDR3 runs 13 residues. The DNA of the CDR3 is TGTGCCAGCAGTTACCCAGGGGTCCCCGAGCAGTACTTC. Residues: CASSYPGVPEQYF.

The V gene is TRBV19, the J gene TRBJ2-5; maybe TRBD1 (7 bases). The CDR3 is 15 residues long. Germline V CDR1 and CDR2: LNHDA, SQIVND (reference sequence). V lost 6 bases to trimming and J lost 3 bases, with 17 bases between them. This CDR3 is CASSRGAYSEETQYF. CDR3 nucleotide sequence: TGTGCCAGTAGCAGGGGGGCTTATAGTGAAGAGACCCAGTACTTC.